Here is one TCR beta chain with its context. The data were produced by immunoSEQ multiplex PCR, yet TCRdb's version contains in-frame clones alone and is incomplete. The sample shows roughly 180,000 clones, roughly 83% of them seen only once. Enrolled through a virtual design, the participants were between roughly 18 and 100 years of age and came from 24 US areas. This sample stems from a study of blood T cell repertoires in COVID-19. The V and J ends lost 7 bases and 9 bases respectively, with 10 bases between them. CDR3 length equals 12 residues. Germline CDR1 and CDR2: MNHNY and SVGAGI (reference sequence).

Specimen: PBMCs or T cells enriched from blood (not recorded which). J is TRBJ1-6 and V is TRBV6-6; D remains unclear. This clonotype was obtained from a woman aged 55-70 years who had recovered from COVID-19. The DNA of the CDR3 is TGTGCCAGCAATGAGGGTCTTTCACCCCTCCACTTT. Its protein is CASNEGLSPLHF.